This T cell receptor beta chain came from a study of blood T cell repertoires in COVID-19. Study as a whole: Collection of acute and convalescent COVID-19 samples took place in the United States, Italy and Spain. In each case, the material was cDNA or gDNA derived from T cells, B-cell-depleted T cells, or PBMCs.

In the study's own analysis: It was from reference gene primer amplification that nucleated cell counts were estimated. The data were produced by immunoSEQ multiplex PCR, yet TCRdb's version contains in-frame clones alone and is incomplete. The V and J calls and clone size come from that table; D and trimming were worked out from the DNA. The table lists more than 250,000 clones, around four fifths of them singletons. This CDR3 contains 14 residues. The germline gives CDR1 SGHTA, CDR2 FQGNSA. The germline V and J ends were trimmed by 2 bases and 5 bases, with 11 bases remaining between them. The clonotype was recovered from a woman between 50 and 59 years old with acute or convalescent COVID-19. The sequenced sample consisted of peripheral blood. This chain connects TRBV7-2 to TRBJ2-3; perhaps TRBD2 as D (6 bases). As DNA, the CDR3 is TGTGCCAGCAGCTTAAATAGCGGAGGAGATACGCAGTATTTT. This gives the protein CASSLNSGGDTQYF.